Listed below are T cell receptor beta chains from one sample, sequenced in a study of cytomegalovirus exposure and HLA in healthy donors. Only in-frame clones appear in the TCRdb table, and some are missing; sequencing was by immunoSEQ multiplex PCR. The profile shows approximately 130,000 clones, roughly three quarters of them singletons. The material sequenced was PBMCs. The source of these receptors is a male donor in good health and CMV-seronegative. CDR3s include the opening cysteine and the closing phenylalanine or tryptophan. The D gene is left open where the match is weak. Expanded clones are given a class, and other clones once, few, many or no size at all.

V: TRBV5-8; size: NA; D: NA; J: TRBJ2-7; length: 15; CDR3: CASSTGSAPVYEQYF; DNA: TGTGCCAGCAGTACCGGGTCCGCACCGGTCTACGAGCAGTACTTC
V: TRBV5-6; size: NA; D: TRBD2; J: TRBJ2-3; length: 16; CDR3: CASSLTLAGITDTQYF; DNA: TGTGCCAGCAGCTTGACGCTAGCGGGTATCACAGATACGCAGTATTTT
V: TRBV7-2; size: NA; D: NA; J: TRBJ2-5; length: 12; CDR3: CASSLGFRAQYF; DNA: TGTGCCAGCAGCTTAGGGTTCCGGGCCCAGTACTTC
V: TRBV7-2; size: NA; D: NA; J: TRBJ2-7; length: 13; CDR3: CASSSISSYEQYF; DNA: TGTGCCAGCAGCTCTATTAGCTCCTACGAGCAGTACTTC
V: TRBV4-3; size: NA; D: NA; J: TRBJ2-3; length: 14; CDR3: CASSQEGPPDTQYF; DNA: TGCGCCAGCAGCCAGGAGGGGCCCCCAGATACGCAGTATTTT
V: TRBV19; size: NA; D: NA; J: TRBJ1-2; length: 16; CDR3: CASSRQGAVTGDGYTF; DNA: TGTGCCAGTAGTCGGCAGGGTGCGGTCACTGGGGATGGCTACACCTTC
V: TRBV30; size: NA; D: TRBD1; J: TRBJ1-6; length: 15; CDR3: CAWSLSTGGNSPLHF; DNA: TGTGCCTGGAGTCTATCGACAGGGGGAAATTCACCCCTCCACTTT
V: TRBV6-5; size: NA; D: NA; J: TRBJ2-7; length: 14; CDR3: CASSRDWASYEQYF; DNA: TGTGCCAGCAGCAGGGACTGGGCCTCCTACGAGCAGTACTTC
V: TRBV7-2; size: once; D: NA; J: TRBJ2-3; length: 15; CDR3: CASSLVLADTDTQYF; DNA: TGTGCCAGCAGCTTAGTTCTGGCGGACACAGATACGCAGTATTTT
V: TRBV27; size: NA; D: TRBD2; J: TRBJ2-1; length: 16; CDR3: CASSSGTSGIYNEQFF; DNA: TGTGCCAGCAGTTCGGGGACTAGCGGGATTTACAATGAGCAGTTCTTC
V: TRBV25-1; size: NA; D: TRBD1; J: TRBJ1-6; length: 16; CDR3: CASSESRGTVNSPLHF; DNA: TGTGCCAGCAGTGAATCACGCGGGACAGTAAATTCACCCCTCCACTTT
V: TRBV19; size: NA; D: NA; J: TRBJ1-1; length: 13; CDR3: CAARWGGDTEAFF; DNA: TGTGCCGCGCGCTGGGGAGGGGACACTGAAGCTTTCTTT
V: TRBV19; size: few; D: TRBD1; J: TRBJ2-7; length: 13; CDR3: CASSAQQGNEQYF; DNA: TGTGCCAGTAGTGCCCAACAGGGGAACGAGCAGTACTTC
V: TRBV19; size: NA; D: NA; J: TRBJ2-5; length: 13; CDR3: CASSPDPGETQYF; DNA: TGTGCCAGTAGTCCTGACCCGGGGGAGACCCAGTACTTC
V: TRBV30; size: NA; D: TRBD1; J: TRBJ1-4; length: 15; CDR3: CAWSPRDRGFEKLFF; DNA: TGTGCCTGGAGTCCACGGGACAGGGGATTTGAAAAACTGTTTTTT
V: TRBV11-2; size: NA; D: NA; J: TRBJ1-4; length: 14; CDR3: CASSRSGGTEKLFF; DNA: TGTGCCAGCAGCCGATCGGGGGGGACTGAAAAACTGTTTTTT
V: TRBV30; size: NA; D: NA; J: TRBJ1-3; length: 16; CDR3: CAWTGFRRASGNTIYF; DNA: TGTGCCTGGACCGGGTTCCGCAGGGCCTCTGGAAACACCATATATTTT
V: TRBV4-3; size: few; D: TRBD1; J: TRBJ2-7; length: 14; CDR3: CASSQGTGPYEQYF; DNA: TGCGCCAGCAGCCAAGGGACAGGCCCCTACGAGCAGTACTTC
V: TRBV5-1; size: NA; D: NA; J: TRBJ2-2; length: 15; CDR3: CASSRTGSYTGELFF; DNA: TGCGCCAGCAGCCGTACAGGGTCCTACACCGGGGAGCTGTTTTTT
V: TRBV7-2; size: NA; D: NA; J: TRBJ2-7; length: 15; CDR3: CASSEQGFWVYEQYF; DNA: TGTGCCAGCAGCGAACAGGGATTTTGGGTCTACGAGCAGTACTTC
V: TRBV11-3; size: NA; D: TRBD1; J: TRBJ2-3; length: 16; CDR3: CASSSGQGARTDTQYF; DNA: TGTGCCAGCAGCTCCGGACAGGGGGCGCGCACAGATACGCAGTATTTT
V: TRBV5-1; size: NA; D: NA; J: TRBJ2-1; length: 12; CDR3: CASSLEINEQFF; DNA: TGCGCCAGCAGCTTGGAAATAAATGAGCAGTTCTTC
V: TRBV6-5; size: NA; D: NA; J: TRBJ1-2; length: 14; CDR3: CASSRTQDFYGYTF; DNA: TGTGCCAGCAGTCGGACACAGGATTTCTATGGCTACACCTTC
V: TRBV5-1; size: NA; D: TRBD1; J: TRBJ2-7; length: 15; CDR3: CASSAGTGVPYEQYF; DNA: TGCGCCAGCAGCGCCGGGACAGGGGTCCCCTACGAGCAGTACTTC
V: TRBV4-1; size: NA; D: NA; J: TRBJ2-6; length: 16; CDR3: CASSGDAYSGANVLTF; DNA: TGCGCCAGCAGCGGAGATGCGTACTCTGGGGCCAACGTCCTGACTTTC
V: TRBV11-2; size: once; D: NA; J: TRBJ2-2; length: 16; CDR3: CASTPLTGTNTGELFF; DNA: TGTGCCAGCACCCCCCTCACGGGAACCAACACCGGGGAGCTGTTTTTT
V: TRBV7-2; size: NA; D: NA; J: TRBJ2-1; length: 13; CDR3: CASSFISRNEQFF; DNA: TGTGCCAGCAGCTTCATATCGAGGAATGAGCAGTTCTTC
V: TRBV7-2; size: NA; D: NA; J: TRBJ1-1; length: 14; CDR3: CASSSDRLNTEAFF; DNA: TGTGCCAGCAGCTCCGACAGGTTAAACACTGAAGCTTTCTTT
V: TRBV10-2; size: NA; D: NA; J: TRBJ2-7; length: 15; CDR3: CASSEGTPSSYEQYF; DNA: TGCGCCAGCAGTGAGGGGACTCCGAGCTCCTACGAGCAGTACTTC
V: TRBV6-5; size: few; D: NA; J: TRBJ1-4; length: 13; CDR3: CASRGRSTEKLFF; DNA: TGTGCCAGCAGGGGGCGCAGTACGGAAAAACTGTTTTTT
V: TRBV29-1; size: NA; D: NA; J: TRBJ2-2; length: 12; CDR3: CSVRGNTGELFF; DNA: TGCAGCGTCCGGGGAAACACCGGGGAGCTGTTTTTT